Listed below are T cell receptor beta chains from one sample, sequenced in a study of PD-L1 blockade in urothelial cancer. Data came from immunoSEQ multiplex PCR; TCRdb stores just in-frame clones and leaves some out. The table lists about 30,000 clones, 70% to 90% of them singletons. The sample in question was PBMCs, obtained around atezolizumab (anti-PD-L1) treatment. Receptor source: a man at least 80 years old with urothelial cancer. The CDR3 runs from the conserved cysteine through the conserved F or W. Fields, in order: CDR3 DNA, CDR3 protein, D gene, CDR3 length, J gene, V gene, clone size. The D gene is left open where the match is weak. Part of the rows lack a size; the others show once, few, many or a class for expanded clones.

TGTGCCAGTAGTACCTGGACAGGTGAGGGGACAAATCAGCCCCAGCATTTT,CASSTWTGEGTNQPQHF,TRBD1,17,TRBJ1-5,TRBV19,NA
TGTGCCAGTAGTGAGACAGGGAATACCTACGAGCAGTACTTC,CASSETGNTYEQYF,TRBD1,14,TRBJ2-7,TRBV19,NA
TGTGCCAGCAGACCCGGGACAAACTACGAGCAGTACTTC,CASRPGTNYEQYF,NA,13,TRBJ2-7,TRBV6-6,NA
TGTGCCAGCAGCTTGCCCGGGGCTAGCGGGAGGGCCTACCGGGAGACCCAGTACTTC,CASSLPGASGRAYRETQYF,TRBD2,19,TRBJ2-5,TRBV5-4,NA
TGTGCCAGCAGTTTATTCAGGGGTCAGCCCCAGCATTTT,CASSLFRGQPQHF,NA,13,TRBJ1-5,TRBV27,NA
TGTGCCAGCAGCTTAGATGGCGGGAGCACGGATACGCAGTATTTT,CASSLDGGSTDTQYF,TRBD2,15,TRBJ2-3,TRBV11-3,once
TGTGCCAGCAGTGTCGGGGGAGGGCGGGCAGATACGCAGTATTTT,CASSVGGGRADTQYF,TRBD2,15,TRBJ2-3,TRBV6-1,NA
TGTGCCAGTAGTATAAGGGGAATGGGGGGGATCACAGATACGCAGTATTTT,CASSIRGMGGITDTQYF,TRBD2,17,TRBJ2-3,TRBV19,NA
TGTGCCAGCGGCGGAACTAGCGGGAGCTACGAGCAGTACTTC,CASGGTSGSYEQYF,TRBD2,14,TRBJ2-7,TRBV7-9,NA
TGTGCCAGCAGCCAACAGGGTTTGGATCAGCCCCAGCATTTT,CASSQQGLDQPQHF,NA,14,TRBJ1-5,TRBV5-6,NA